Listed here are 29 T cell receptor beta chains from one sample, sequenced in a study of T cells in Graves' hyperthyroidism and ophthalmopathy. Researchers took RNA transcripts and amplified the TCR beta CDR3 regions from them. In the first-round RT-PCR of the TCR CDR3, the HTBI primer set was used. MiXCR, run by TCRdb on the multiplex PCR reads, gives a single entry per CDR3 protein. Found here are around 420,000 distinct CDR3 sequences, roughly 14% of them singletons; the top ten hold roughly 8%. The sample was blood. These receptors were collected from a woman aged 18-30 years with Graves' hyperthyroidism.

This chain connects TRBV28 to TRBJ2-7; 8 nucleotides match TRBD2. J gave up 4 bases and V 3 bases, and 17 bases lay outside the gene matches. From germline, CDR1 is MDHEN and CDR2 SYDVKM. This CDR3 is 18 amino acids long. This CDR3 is CASSLASGWGPVSYEQYF. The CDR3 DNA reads TGTGCCAGCAGTTTGGCTAGCGGGTGGGGACCCGTGAGTTACGAGCAGTACTTC.

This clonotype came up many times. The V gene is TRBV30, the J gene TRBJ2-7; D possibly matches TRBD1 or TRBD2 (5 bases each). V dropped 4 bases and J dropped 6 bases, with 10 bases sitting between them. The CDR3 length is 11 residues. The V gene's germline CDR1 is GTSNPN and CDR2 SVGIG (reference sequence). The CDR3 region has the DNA TGTGCCTGGAAGGGACCTCGCGAGCAGTACTTC. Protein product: CAWKGPREQYF.

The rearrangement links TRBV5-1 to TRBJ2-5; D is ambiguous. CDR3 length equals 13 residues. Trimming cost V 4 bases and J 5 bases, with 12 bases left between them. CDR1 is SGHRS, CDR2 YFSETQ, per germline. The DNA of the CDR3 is TGCGCCAGCAGCGCGACTCCGAAGGAGACCCAGTACTTC. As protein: CASSATPKETQYF.

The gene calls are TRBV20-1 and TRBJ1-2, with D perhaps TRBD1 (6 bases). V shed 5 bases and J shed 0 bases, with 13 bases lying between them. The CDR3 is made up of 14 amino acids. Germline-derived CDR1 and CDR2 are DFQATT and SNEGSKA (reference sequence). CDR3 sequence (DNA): TGCAGTGCTTTAGATGAGGGGGCTAACTATGGCTACACCTTC. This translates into CSALDEGANYGYTF.

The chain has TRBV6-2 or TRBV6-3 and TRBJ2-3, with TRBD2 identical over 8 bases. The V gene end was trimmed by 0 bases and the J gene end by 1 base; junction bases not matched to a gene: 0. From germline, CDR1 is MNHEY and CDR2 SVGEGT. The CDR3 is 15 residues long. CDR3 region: CASSYSTSGTDTQYF. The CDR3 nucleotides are TGTGCCAGCAGTTACTCGACTAGCGGCACAGATACGCAGTATTTT.

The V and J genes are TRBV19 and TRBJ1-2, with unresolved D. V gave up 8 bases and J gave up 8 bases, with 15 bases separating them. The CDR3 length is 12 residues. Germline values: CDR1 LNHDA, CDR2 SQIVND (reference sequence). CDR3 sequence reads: CASPKGDFGYTF. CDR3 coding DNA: TGTGCCAGTCCGAAGGGCGATTTCGGCTACACCTTC.

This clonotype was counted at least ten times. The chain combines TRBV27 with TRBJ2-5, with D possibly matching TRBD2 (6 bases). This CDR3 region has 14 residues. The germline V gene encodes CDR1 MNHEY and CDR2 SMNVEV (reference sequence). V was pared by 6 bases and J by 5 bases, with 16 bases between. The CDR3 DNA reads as TGTGCCAGCAGCCTGGAGGGCCTAGGGGAGACCCAGTACTTC. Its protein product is CASSLEGLGETQYF.

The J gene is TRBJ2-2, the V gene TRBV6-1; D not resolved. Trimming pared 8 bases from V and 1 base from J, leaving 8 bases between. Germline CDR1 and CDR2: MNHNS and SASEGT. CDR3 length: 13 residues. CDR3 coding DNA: TGTGCCAGCGGAGATTGGAACACCGGGGAGCTGTTTTTT. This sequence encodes CASGDWNTGELFF.

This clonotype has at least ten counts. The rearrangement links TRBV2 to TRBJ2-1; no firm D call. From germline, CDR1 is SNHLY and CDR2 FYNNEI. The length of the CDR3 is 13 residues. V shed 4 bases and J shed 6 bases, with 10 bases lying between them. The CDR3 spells CASSVGLCNEQFF. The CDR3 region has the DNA TGTGCCAGCAGTGTAGGTCTTTGCAATGAGCAGTTCTTC.

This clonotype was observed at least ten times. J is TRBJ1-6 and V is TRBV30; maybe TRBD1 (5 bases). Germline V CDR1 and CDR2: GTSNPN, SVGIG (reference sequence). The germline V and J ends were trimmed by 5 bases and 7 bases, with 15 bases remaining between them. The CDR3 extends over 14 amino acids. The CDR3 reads CAWFQGRENSPLHF. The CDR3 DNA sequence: TGTGCCTGGTTCCAGGGAAGAGAGAATTCACCCCTCCACTTT.

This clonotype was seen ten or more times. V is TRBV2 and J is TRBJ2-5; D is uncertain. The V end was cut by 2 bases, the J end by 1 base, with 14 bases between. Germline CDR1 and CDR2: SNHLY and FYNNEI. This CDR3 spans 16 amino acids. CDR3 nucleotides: TGTGCCAGCAGTGAATCGGGCCCCAAATTCCAAGAGACCCAGTACTTC. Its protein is CASSESGPKFQETQYF. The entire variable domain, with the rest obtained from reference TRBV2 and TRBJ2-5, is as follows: EPEVTQTPSHQVTQMGQEVILRCVPISNHLYFYWYRQILGQKVEFLVSFYNNEISEKSEIFDDQFSVERPDGSNFTLKIRSTKLEDSAMYFCASSESGPKFQETQYFGPGTRLLVL.

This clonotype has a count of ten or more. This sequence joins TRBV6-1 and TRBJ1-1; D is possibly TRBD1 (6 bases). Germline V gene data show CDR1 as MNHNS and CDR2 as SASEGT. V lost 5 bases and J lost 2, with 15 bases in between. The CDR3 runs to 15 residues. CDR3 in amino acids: CASSRRRDTNTEAFF. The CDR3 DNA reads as TGTGCCAGCAGTCGGCGCCGGGACACTAACACTGAAGCTTTCTTT.

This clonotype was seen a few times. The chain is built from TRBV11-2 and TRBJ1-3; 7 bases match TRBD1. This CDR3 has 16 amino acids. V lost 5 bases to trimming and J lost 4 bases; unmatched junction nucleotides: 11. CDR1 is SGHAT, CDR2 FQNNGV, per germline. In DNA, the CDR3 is TGTGCCAGCAGCCGATTGGACAGGTTGGAAGGAAACACCATATATTTT. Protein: CASSRLDRLEGNTIYF.

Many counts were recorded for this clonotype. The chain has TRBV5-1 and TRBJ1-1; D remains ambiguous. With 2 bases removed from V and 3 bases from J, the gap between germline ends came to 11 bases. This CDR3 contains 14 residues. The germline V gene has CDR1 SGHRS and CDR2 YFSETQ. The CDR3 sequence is CASSFRSIHTEAFF. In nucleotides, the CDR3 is TGCGCCAGCAGCTTTAGGTCGATTCACACTGAAGCTTTCTTT. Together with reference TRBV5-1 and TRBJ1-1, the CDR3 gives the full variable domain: KAGVTQTPRYLIKTRGQQVTLSCSPISGHRSVSWYQQTPGQGLQFLFEYFSETQRNKGNFPGRFSGRQFSNSRSEMNVSTLELGDSALYLCASSFRSIHTEAFFGQGTRLTVV.

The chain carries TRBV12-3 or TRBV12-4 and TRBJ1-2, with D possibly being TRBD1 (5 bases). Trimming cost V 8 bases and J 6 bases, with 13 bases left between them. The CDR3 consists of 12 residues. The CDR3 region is CASSRDAHGYTF. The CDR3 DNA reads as TGTGCCAGCTCCCGGGACGCCCATGGCTACACCTTC.

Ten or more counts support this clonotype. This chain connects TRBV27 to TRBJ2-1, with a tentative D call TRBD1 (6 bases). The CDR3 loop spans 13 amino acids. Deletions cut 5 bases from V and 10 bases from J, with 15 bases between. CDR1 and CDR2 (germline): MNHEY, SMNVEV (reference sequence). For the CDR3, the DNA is TGTGCCAGCAGTCCGGCCCCAGGGGAGGAGCAGTTCTTC. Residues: CASSPAPGEEQFF.

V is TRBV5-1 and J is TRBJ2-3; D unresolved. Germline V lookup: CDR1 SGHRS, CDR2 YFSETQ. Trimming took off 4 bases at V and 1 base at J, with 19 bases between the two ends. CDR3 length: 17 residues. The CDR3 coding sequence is TGCGCCAGCAGCCCGTTGGGCCCTCCTAGGGGCACAGATACGCAGTATTTT. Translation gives CASSPLGPPRGTDTQYF.

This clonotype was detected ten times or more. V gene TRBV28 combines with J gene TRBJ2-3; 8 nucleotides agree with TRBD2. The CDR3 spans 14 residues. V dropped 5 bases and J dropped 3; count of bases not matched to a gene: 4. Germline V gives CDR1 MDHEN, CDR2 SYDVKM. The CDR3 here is CASSPGGLTDTQYF. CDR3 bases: TGTGCCAGCAGTCCGGGGGGGCTGACAGATACGCAGTATTTT.

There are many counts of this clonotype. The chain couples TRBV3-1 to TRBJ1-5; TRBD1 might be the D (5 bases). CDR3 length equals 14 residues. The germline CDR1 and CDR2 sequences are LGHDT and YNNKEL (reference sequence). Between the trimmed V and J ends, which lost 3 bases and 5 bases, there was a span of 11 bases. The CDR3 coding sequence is TGTGCCAGCAGCCAGACCCAGGGAGATCAGCCCCAGCATTTT. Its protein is CASSQTQGDQPQHF.

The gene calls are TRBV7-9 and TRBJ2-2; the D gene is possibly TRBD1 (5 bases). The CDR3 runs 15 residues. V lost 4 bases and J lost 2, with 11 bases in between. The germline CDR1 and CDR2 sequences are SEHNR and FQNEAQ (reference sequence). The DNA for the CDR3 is TGTGCCAGCAGCTCTCGGACACCCAACACCGGGGAGCTGTTTTTT. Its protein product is CASSSRTPNTGELFF.

This CDR3 is CASSLMGAGEQYF. The CDR3 nucleotides read TGTGCCAGCAGTTTGATGGGTGCTGGCGAGCAGTACTTC. V usage is TRBV28 and J usage is TRBJ2-7; no clear D gene. Germline V gives CDR1 MDHEN, CDR2 SYDVKM. Trimming removed 3 bases at V and 6 bases at J, with 12 bases between. The CDR3 sequence is 13 residues long.

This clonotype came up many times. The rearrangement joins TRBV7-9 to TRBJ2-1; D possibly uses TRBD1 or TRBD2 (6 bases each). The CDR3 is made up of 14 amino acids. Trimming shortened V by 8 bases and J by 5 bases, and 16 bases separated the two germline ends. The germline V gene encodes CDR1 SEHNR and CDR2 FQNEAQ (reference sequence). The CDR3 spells CASPEGGWDNEQFF. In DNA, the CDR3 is TGTGCCAGCCCAGAGGGGGGCTGGGACAATGAGCAGTTCTTC. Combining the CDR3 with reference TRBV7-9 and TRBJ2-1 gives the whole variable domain DTGVSQNPRHKITKRGQNVTFRCDPISEHNRLYWYRQTLGQGPEFLTYFQNEAQLEKSRLLSDRFSAERPKGSFSTLEIQRTEQGDSAMYLCASPEGGWDNEQFFGPGTRLTVL.

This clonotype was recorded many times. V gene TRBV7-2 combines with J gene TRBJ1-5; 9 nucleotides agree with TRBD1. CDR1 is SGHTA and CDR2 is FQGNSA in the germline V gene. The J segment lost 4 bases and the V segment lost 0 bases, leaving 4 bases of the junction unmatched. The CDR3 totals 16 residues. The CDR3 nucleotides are TGTGCCAGCAGCTTAGCCGGGACAGGGTGGAATCAGCCCCAGCATTTT. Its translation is CASSLAGTGWNQPQHF.

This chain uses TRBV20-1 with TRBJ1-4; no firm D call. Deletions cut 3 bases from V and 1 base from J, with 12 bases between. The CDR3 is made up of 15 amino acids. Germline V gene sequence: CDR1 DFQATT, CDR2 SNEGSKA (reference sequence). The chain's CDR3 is CSASHLEKTNEKLFF. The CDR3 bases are TGCAGTGCTAGTCACTTAGAGAAAACTAATGAAAAACTGTTTTTT.

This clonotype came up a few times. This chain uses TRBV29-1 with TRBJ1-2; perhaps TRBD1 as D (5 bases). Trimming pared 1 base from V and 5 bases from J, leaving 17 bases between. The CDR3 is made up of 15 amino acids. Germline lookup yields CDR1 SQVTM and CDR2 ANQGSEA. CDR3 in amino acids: CSVEGRLQGRYGYTF. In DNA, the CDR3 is TGCAGCGTTGAAGGGCGGCTCCAGGGACGGTATGGCTACACCTTC.

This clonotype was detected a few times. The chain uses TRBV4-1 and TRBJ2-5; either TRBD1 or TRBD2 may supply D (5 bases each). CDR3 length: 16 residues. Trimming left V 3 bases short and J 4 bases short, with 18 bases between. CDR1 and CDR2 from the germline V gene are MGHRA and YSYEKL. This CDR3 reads CASSQTGPILLETQYF. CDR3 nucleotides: TGCGCCAGCAGCCAGACGGGACCTATTCTCCTAGAGACCCAGTACTTC.

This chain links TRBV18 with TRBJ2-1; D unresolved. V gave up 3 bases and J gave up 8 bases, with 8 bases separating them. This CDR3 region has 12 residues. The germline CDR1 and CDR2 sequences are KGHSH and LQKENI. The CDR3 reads CASSPQSHEQFF. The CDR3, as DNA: TGTGCCAGCTCACCGCAGAGCCATGAGCAGTTCTTC.

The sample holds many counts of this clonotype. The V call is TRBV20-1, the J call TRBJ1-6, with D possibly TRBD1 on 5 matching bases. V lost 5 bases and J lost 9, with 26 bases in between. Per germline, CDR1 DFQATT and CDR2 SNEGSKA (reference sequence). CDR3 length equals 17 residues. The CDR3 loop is CSALRGPVSPLGSPLHF. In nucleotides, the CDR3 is TGCAGTGCTTTACGGGGACCTGTCAGTCCTCTCGGTTCACCCCTCCACTTT.

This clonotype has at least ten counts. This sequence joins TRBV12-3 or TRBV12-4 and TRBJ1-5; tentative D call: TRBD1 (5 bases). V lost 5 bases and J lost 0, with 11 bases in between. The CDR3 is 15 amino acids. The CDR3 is CASSLWDVSNQPQHF. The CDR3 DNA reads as TGTGCCAGCAGTCTTTGGGACGTTAGCAATCAGCCCCAGCATTTT.